A selection of T cell receptor beta chains follows, all from one sample in a study of human T cells and chemical hapten exposure. One entry per CDR3 protein results from TCRdb running MiXCR on the RACE reads. In the table there are roughly 71,000 distinct CDR3 sequences, approximately 10% of which are singletons. This specimen was whole blood, taken in connection with sensitization to the hapten diphenylcyclopropenone (DPC). The receptors stem from a woman aged 45-59 years with alopecia areata. Some clones in this sample may be carry-over from other donors' samples. Both conserved end residues are part of each CDR3. D genes are given only for firm matches. The size entry is marked missing in some rows and otherwise reads once, few, many or a size class.

j_call: TRBJ2-1; clone_size: few; v_call: TRBV20-1; d_call: TRBD2; cdr3_aa: CSARASGSSYNEQFF; cdr3_nt: TGCAGTGCTAGAGCTAGCGGGAGCTCCTACAATGAGCAGTTCTTC
j_call: TRBJ2-5; clone_size: few; v_call: TRBV18; d_call: TRBD2; cdr3_aa: CASSPPAGLAVQETQYF; cdr3_nt: TGTGCCAGCTCACCACCTGCGGGACTAGCGGTACAAGAGACCCAGTACTTC
j_call: TRBJ2-1; clone_size: few; v_call: TRBV29-1; d_call: -; cdr3_aa: CSVRGTSSYNEQFF; cdr3_nt: TGCAGCGTTCGGGGGACAAGCTCCTACAATGAGCAGTTCTTC
j_call: TRBJ2-7; clone_size: -; v_call: TRBV28; d_call: -; cdr3_aa: CATTGGTNYEQYF; cdr3_nt: TGTGCCACCACGGGCGGGACCAACTACGAGCAGTACTTC
j_call: TRBJ1-5; clone_size: -; v_call: TRBV3-1; d_call: -; cdr3_aa: CASSQVISRDPQPQHF; cdr3_nt: TGTGCCAGCAGCCAAGTTATATCGAGGGATCCTCAGCCCCAGCATTTT
j_call: TRBJ1-2; clone_size: many; v_call: TRBV5-1; d_call: TRBD1; cdr3_aa: CASSLDRVEGYTF; cdr3_nt: TGCGCCAGCAGCCTAGACAGGGTGGAAGGCTACACCTTC
j_call: TRBJ2-7; clone_size: few; v_call: TRBV29-1; d_call: -; cdr3_aa: CSVELAYEQYF; cdr3_nt: TGCAGCGTTGAACTAGCCTACGAGCAGTACTTC
j_call: TRBJ1-6; clone_size: many; v_call: TRBV5-1; d_call: -; cdr3_aa: CASSLGRSPLHF; cdr3_nt: TGCGCCAGCAGCTTGGGTCGCTCACCCCTCCACTTT
j_call: TRBJ2-7; clone_size: many; v_call: TRBV18; d_call: -; cdr3_aa: CASSGRQVSYEQYF; cdr3_nt: TGTGCCAGCTCAGGACGACAGGTCTCCTACGAGCAGTACTTC
j_call: TRBJ1-4; clone_size: many; v_call: TRBV18; d_call: -; cdr3_aa: CASSPREGVNEKLFF; cdr3_nt: TGTGCCAGCTCACCTCGAGAGGGAGTTAATGAAAAACTGTTTTTT
j_call: TRBJ2-1; clone_size: -; v_call: TRBV25-1; d_call: -; cdr3_aa: CASSPLDTVDEQFF; cdr3_nt: TGTGCCAGCAGTCCCCTCGACACTGTGGATGAGCAGTTCTTC
j_call: TRBJ1-5; clone_size: once; v_call: TRBV4-1; d_call: -; cdr3_aa: CASSQEQATVAHQPQHF; cdr3_nt: TGCGCCAGCAGCCAAGAGCAGGCGACAGTAGCCCATCAGCCCCAGCATTTT
j_call: TRBJ2-7; clone_size: many; v_call: TRBV12-3/TRBV12-4; d_call: TRBD2; cdr3_aa: CASSPTSGVFYEQYF; cdr3_nt: TGTGCCAGCAGTCCGACTAGCGGGGTTTTCTACGAGCAGTACTTC
j_call: TRBJ1-1; clone_size: -; v_call: TRBV12-3/TRBV12-4; d_call: -; cdr3_aa: CASTRGAVNTEAFF; cdr3_nt: TGTGCCAGCACGCGTGGGGCAGTGAACACTGAAGCTTTCTTT
j_call: TRBJ2-6; clone_size: -; v_call: TRBV12-3/TRBV12-4; d_call: -; cdr3_aa: CASSLDSPGANVLTF; cdr3_nt: TGTGCCAGCAGCTTGGACAGCCCTGGGGCCAACGTCCTGACTTTC
j_call: TRBJ2-3; clone_size: few; v_call: TRBV27; d_call: TRBD2; cdr3_aa: CASSFSGGRTDTQYF; cdr3_nt: TGTGCCAGCAGTTTTAGCGGGGGACGCACAGATACGCAGTATTTT
j_call: TRBJ2-7; clone_size: many; v_call: TRBV20-1; d_call: -; cdr3_aa: CSARDPPTLDEQYF; cdr3_nt: TGCAGTGCTAGAGATCCCCCCACTCTGGACGAGCAGTACTTC
j_call: TRBJ1-2; clone_size: many; v_call: TRBV11-3; d_call: -; cdr3_aa: CASSSGDNRLANYGYTF; cdr3_nt: TGTGCCAGCAGCTCCGGGGATAACAGACTAGCTAACTATGGCTACACCTTC
j_call: TRBJ1-1; clone_size: many; v_call: TRBV18; d_call: -; cdr3_aa: CASSPLSGANDVDTEAFF; cdr3_nt: TGTGCCAGCTCACCGCTTTCGGGGGCCAACGATGTTGACACTGAAGCTTTCTTT
j_call: TRBJ2-7; clone_size: -; v_call: TRBV7-2; d_call: -; cdr3_aa: CASSLSPARGEQYF; cdr3_nt: TGTGCCAGCAGCTTATCCCCCGCCCGCGGCGAGCAGTACTTC
j_call: TRBJ1-6; clone_size: many; v_call: TRBV6-1; d_call: -; cdr3_aa: CASSERGEPNYSPLHF; cdr3_nt: TGTGCCAGCAGTGAACGAGGGGAACCGAACTATTCACCCCTCCACTTT
j_call: TRBJ2-1; clone_size: many; v_call: TRBV2; d_call: -; cdr3_aa: CASLPGPAVTEQFF; cdr3_nt: TGTGCCAGCCTCCCCGGTCCGGCGGTAACGGAGCAGTTCTTC
j_call: TRBJ1-1; clone_size: many; v_call: TRBV28; d_call: -; cdr3_aa: CASSLILQSGAFF; cdr3_nt: TGTGCCAGCAGTCTTATTTTACAGAGTGGAGCTTTCTTT
j_call: TRBJ2-2; clone_size: -; v_call: TRBV20-1; d_call: -; cdr3_aa: CSAGGLSNTGELFF; cdr3_nt: TGCAGTGCTGGGGGGCTATCTAACACCGGGGAGCTGTTTTTT
j_call: TRBJ1-4; clone_size: few; v_call: TRBV7-2; d_call: TRBD1; cdr3_aa: CASSPYRGATNEKLFF; cdr3_nt: TGTGCCAGCAGCCCCTACAGGGGCGCAACTAATGAAAAACTGTTTTTT
j_call: TRBJ1-2; clone_size: many; v_call: TRBV4-2; d_call: TRBD1; cdr3_aa: CASSQVTTGGYYGYTF; cdr3_nt: TGTGCCAGCAGCCAAGTTACCACAGGGGGTTACTATGGCTACACCTTC
j_call: TRBJ2-1; clone_size: few; v_call: TRBV7-9; d_call: TRBD1; cdr3_aa: CASSLFGTGGYEQFF; cdr3_nt: TGTGCCAGCAGCTTATTCGGGACAGGGGGCTATGAGCAGTTCTTC
j_call: TRBJ1-2; clone_size: many; v_call: TRBV27; d_call: TRBD1; cdr3_aa: CATRETGGALTYGYTF; cdr3_nt: TGTGCCACCAGGGAGACAGGGGGAGCCCTGACCTATGGCTACACCTTC
j_call: TRBJ1-5; clone_size: -; v_call: TRBV28; d_call: -; cdr3_aa: CASKKGRNQPQHF; cdr3_nt: TGTGCCAGCAAAAAGGGACGCAATCAGCCCCAGCATTTT
j_call: TRBJ1-4; clone_size: few; v_call: TRBV20-1; d_call: -; cdr3_aa: CSARDQKGLTEKLFF; cdr3_nt: TGCAGTGCTAGAGATCAGAAGGGTCTGACTGAAAAACTGTTTTTT
j_call: TRBJ2-7; clone_size: few; v_call: TRBV6-2/TRBV6-3; d_call: TRBD1; cdr3_aa: CASSYGDSPSYEQYF; cdr3_nt: TGTGCCAGCAGTTACGGGGACAGCCCCTCCTACGAGCAGTACTTC
j_call: TRBJ1-5; clone_size: -; v_call: TRBV28; d_call: -; cdr3_aa: CASSFLGLTHSNQPQHF; cdr3_nt: TGTGCCAGCAGTTTTCTCGGTTTGACCCATAGCAATCAGCCCCAGCATTTT